Presented here are 19 T cell receptor beta chains from one specimen sequenced in a study of blood T cell repertoires in COVID-19. Profiled with immunoSEQ multiplex PCR; TCRdb holds only in-frame clones, not every one. The sample contains approximately 130,000 clones, 70% to 80% of which appear only once. The sample comprised peripheral blood. The receptors originated from a human donor in a cohort sampled during active COVID-19.

This chain joins TRBV27 and TRBJ2-7, with TRBD1 matching over 8 bases. J lost 6 bases, V lost 2 bases, and 12 bases had no gene match. The V gene's germline CDR1 is MNHEY and CDR2 SMNVEV (reference sequence). The CDR3 has 16 amino acids. The CDR3 loop reads CASSLTPGLTGAEQYF. The CDR3 nucleotides read TGTGCCAGCAGTTTAACACCCGGACTGACAGGGGCCGAGCAGTACTTC.

The chain combines TRBV7-6 with TRBJ1-2; 7 nucleotides line up with TRBD1. The CDR3 length is 13 residues. V lost 2 bases and J lost 8; bases outside the gene matches: 5. Germline loops: CDR1 SGHVS, CDR2 FNYEAQ. Here the CDR3 DNA reads TGTGCCAGCAGCTTATTTCGGACAGGAGGCTACACCTTC. Translated, it gives CASSLFRTGGYTF. Filled out from reference TRBV7-6 and TRBJ1-2, the complete variable domain reads GAGVSQSPRYKVTKRGQDVALRCDPISGHVSLYWYRQALGQGPEFLTYFNYEAQQDKSGLPNDRFSAERPEGSISTLTIQRTEQRDSAMYRCASSLFRTGGYTFGSGTRLTVV.

The CDR3 is CASSVGQGNSPLHF. The CDR3 DNA sequence: TGTGCCAGCAGCGTGGGACAGGGCAATTCACCCCTCCACTTT. The rearrangement joins TRBV7-9 to TRBJ1-6, with 9 bases lining up with TRBD1. Per germline, CDR1 SEHNR and CDR2 FQNEAQ (reference sequence). This CDR3 is built from 14 residues. J lost 7 bases, V lost 5 bases, and 3 bases had no gene match.

The chain joins TRBV11-2 to TRBJ1-1; TRBD1 might be the D (6 bases). The CDR3 extends over 14 amino acids. V shed 2 bases and J shed 1 base, with 8 bases lying between them. CDR1 is SGHAT and CDR2 is FQNNGV in the germline V gene. CDR3 DNA sequence: TGTGCCAGCAGCTTAATGGACAGGAACACTGAAGCTTTCTTT. Translating it yields CASSLMDRNTEAFF.

This sequence joins TRBV7-8 and TRBJ2-7, with TRBD1 matching over 9 bases. The V gene's germline CDR1 is SGHVS and CDR2 FQNEAQ. The CDR3 runs to 18 residues. V lost 6 bases to trimming and J lost 1 base; unmatched junction nucleotides: 16. The CDR3 DNA follows: TGTGCCAGCAGACAAATGCCAGCCCCGGGACAGGGATCCTACGAGCAGTACTTC. Translating gives CASRQMPAPGQGSYEQYF. Full variable domain (missing parts from reference TRBV7-8 and TRBJ2-7): GAGVSQSPRYKVAKRGQDVALRCDPISGHVSLFWYQQALGQGPEFLTYFQNEAQLDKSGLPSDRFFAERPEGSVSTLKIQRTQQEDSAVYLCASRQMPAPGQGSYEQYFGPGTRLTVT.

This CDR3 is CASSGLGLDEQYF. The CDR3 DNA follows: TGTGCCAGTAGCGGCCTAGGACTAGACGAGCAGTACTTC. This chain links TRBV19 with TRBJ2-7; 7 positions agree with TRBD2. J gave up 5 bases and V 6 bases, and 7 bases lay outside the gene matches. This CDR3 is built from 13 residues. Looked up from germline, CDR1 is LNHDA and CDR2 is SQIVND (reference sequence).

The CDR3 sequence: CASSLGQGAYEQYF. CDR3 DNA sequence: TGTGCCAGCAGCTTAGGTCAGGGGGCCTACGAGCAGTACTTC. The chain employs TRBV13 and TRBJ2-7; 7 bases line up with TRBD1. V lost 0 bases, J lost 2 bases, and 1 base stayed unmatched. The CDR3 has 14 residues. The germline gives CDR1 PRHDT, CDR2 FYEKMQ (reference sequence).

The V gene is TRBV7-8, the J gene TRBJ2-7; D perhaps matches TRBD2 (6 bases). Deletions cut 10 bases from V and 3 bases from J, with 19 bases between. The CDR3 sequence is 14 residues long. The germline gives CDR1 SGHVS, CDR2 FQNEAQ. DNA for the CDR3: TGTGCCACCACTAAGGCGGGAAGGATCTACGAGCAGTACTTC. Its translation is CATTKAGRIYEQYF.

This clone occurred a few times. The genes are TRBV19 and TRBJ2-7, with a possible D match to TRBD2 (6 bases). CDR1 and CDR2 from the germline V gene are LNHDA and SQIVND (reference sequence). V was shortened by 2 bases and J by 3 bases, with 11 bases between the two germline ends. This CDR3 region has 14 residues. CDR3 protein: CASSISGGNYEQYF. In nucleotides, the CDR3 is TGTGCCAGTAGTATATCCGGGGGAAACTACGAGCAGTACTTC.

J is TRBJ2-6 and V is TRBV30; no reliable D call. Trimming removed 0 bases at V and 2 bases at J, with 11 bases between. This CDR3 is built from 16 residues. Germline loops: CDR1 GTSNPN, CDR2 SVGIG (reference sequence). In DNA form, the CDR3 reads TGTGCCTGGAGTGTACCTAGGATGGCTGGGGCCAACGTCCTGACTTTC. Amino acid sequence: CAWSVPRMAGANVLTF.

V is TRBV3-1 (or the pseudogene TRBV3-2) and J is TRBJ1-2; TRBD1 matches 9 bases. CDR3 length: 14 residues. J gave up 7 bases and V 4 bases, and 7 bases lay outside the gene matches. Germline V CDR1 and CDR2: LGHDT, YNNKEL (reference sequence). CDR3 loop: CASSRPGQGLGYTF. The CDR3 nucleotides read TGTGCCAGCAGCCGACCGGGACAGGGACTTGGCTACACCTTC.

The chain is built from TRBV30 and TRBJ2-7, with 7 bases that match TRBD2. Germline CDR1 and CDR2: GTSNPN and SVGIG (reference sequence). The junction had 8 bases not matched to a gene; V was cut back by 1 base and J by 5 bases. The CDR3 covers 14 residues. Written as DNA, the CDR3 is TGTGCCTGGAGTGCCCGCGGGAGTGACGACGAGCAGTACTTC. This codes for CAWSARGSDDEQYF.

This clone was seen once. This sequence joins TRBV7-2 and TRBJ2-5, with 15 nucleotides matching TRBD2. The CDR3 length is 18 residues. The junction had 12 bases not matched to a gene; V was cut back by 6 bases and J by 4 bases. Germline CDR1 is SGHTA and CDR2 is FQGNSA. CDR3 in amino acids: CASSISVPGLAGGETQYF. CDR3 DNA sequence: TGTGCCAGCAGTATCTCTGTTCCGGGACTAGCGGGAGGAGAGACCCAGTACTTC. Full variable domain (missing parts from reference TRBV7-2 and TRBJ2-5): GAGVSQSPSNKVTEKGKDVELRCDPISGHTALYWYRQSLGQGLEFLIYFQGNSAPDKSGLPSDRFSAERTGGSVSTLTIQRTQQEDSAVYLCASSISVPGLAGGETQYFGPGTRLLVL.

The genes are TRBV27 and TRBJ1-5; 8 nucleotides agree with TRBD1. Germline CDR1 reads MNHEY; CDR2 reads SMNVEV (reference sequence). V lost 7 bases, J lost 1 base, and 21 bases stayed unmatched. CDR3 length: 20 residues. The CDR3 is CASINDRGYCDVLSNQPQHF. CDR3 coding DNA: TGTGCCAGCATTAACGACAGGGGCTATTGTGATGTATTGAGCAATCAGCCCCAGCATTTT.

The rearrangement uses TRBV3-1 (or the pseudogene TRBV3-2) and TRBJ2-7; D is unresolved. V lost 1 base and J lost 3, with 10 bases in between. There are 14 residues in the CDR3. The germline V gene has CDR1 LGHDT and CDR2 YNNKEL (reference sequence). For the CDR3, the DNA is TGTGCCAGCAGCCAAGGAGGTCCGGGCTACGAGCAGTACTTC. As protein: CASSQGGPGYEQYF.

The V gene is TRBV5-1, the J gene TRBJ1-4; D ambiguous. The CDR3 has 15 amino acids. Germline CDR1 reads SGHRS; CDR2 reads YFSETQ. Deletions cut 1 base from V and 5 bases from J, with 12 bases between. This chain's CDR3 is CASSLWSAHNEKLFF. The CDR3 DNA reads as TGCGCCAGCAGCTTGTGGAGCGCTCACAATGAAAAACTGTTTTTT.

The genes are TRBV27 and TRBJ1-6; tentative D call: TRBD1 (5 bases). Trimming cost V 0 bases and J 10 bases, with 10 bases left between them. Germline CDR1 MNHEY, CDR2 SMNVEV (reference sequence). This CDR3 region has 14 residues. The CDR3 nucleotides read TGTGCCAGCAGTTTATCGGGGGGGATCTCACCCCTCCACTTT. The encoded protein is CASSLSGGISPLHF.

The V gene is TRBV7-9, the J gene TRBJ1-5; D unresolved. Germline V CDR1 and CDR2: SEHNR, FQNEAQ (reference sequence). With 4 bases removed from V and 3 bases from J, the gap between germline ends came to 4 bases. This CDR3 has 12 amino acids. Written as DNA, the CDR3 is TGTGCCAGCAGCTACAACAATCAGCCCCAGCATTTT. As protein: CASSYNNQPQHF.

The rearrangement joins TRBV18 to TRBJ2-1, with 15 bases matching TRBD2. This CDR3 is built from 20 residues. The junction had 12 bases not matched to a gene; V was cut back by 2 bases and J by 4 bases. CDR1 is KGHSH and CDR2 is LQKENI in the germline V gene. This chain's CDR3 is CASSPDPGLAGGGKYNEQFF. The CDR3 DNA follows: TGTGCCAGCTCACCAGATCCGGGACTAGCGGGGGGCGGGAAGTACAATGAGCAGTTCTTC.